Below are 15 T cell receptor beta chains sequenced from a single sample in a study of T cell repertoires in cytomegalovirus infection. TCRdb independently ran MiXCR on the reads; one entry per CDR3 protein. The sample records roughly 500,000 distinct CDR3 sequences, around a third being singletons. The antigens these receptors bind are not known. The sequenced sample was cultured PBMCs, obtained from culture after CMV antigen stimulation. The source is a human donor in good health (CMV status not recorded). Some clones in this sample may be carry-over from other donors' samples.

The chain joins TRBV7-8 to TRBJ1-2, with D perhaps TRBD1 (6 bases). Germline CDR1 and CDR2: SGHVS and FQNEAQ. CDR3 length equals 14 residues. The germline V and J ends were trimmed by 5 bases and 4 bases, with 14 bases remaining between them. Written as DNA, the CDR3 is TGTGCCAGCAGCGCCACAGGGTCGGCCTATGGCTACACCTTC. This codes for CASSATGSAYGYTF.

V is TRBV12-3 or TRBV12-4 and J is TRBJ1-6; D is possibly TRBD1 (5 bases). This CDR3 has 15 residues. V was clipped by 6 bases and J by 7 bases, with 16 bases between them. CDR3 nucleotides: TGTGCCAGCAGCCCCGGACACGGCCTAAATTCACCCCTCCACTTT. Amino acids: CASSPGHGLNSPLHF.

This clonotype was observed a few times. This rearrangement joins TRBV27 to TRBJ2-1, with 8 positions matching TRBD2. Trimming took 1 base from V and 4 from J; bases not matched to a gene: 6. In germline, CDR1 is MNHEY, CDR2 SMNVEV (reference sequence). The CDR3 spans 16 residues. The CDR3 region has the DNA TGTGCCAGCAGTTTATGGGGCGGGAGGTCTTACAATGAGCAGTTCTTC. It codes for CASSLWGGRSYNEQFF.

This clonotype was seen many times. The chain joins TRBV11-2 to TRBJ2-3; no reliable D call. In germline, CDR1 is SGHAT, CDR2 FQNNGV. This CDR3 is built from 15 residues. Trimming cost V 1 base and J 4 bases, with 12 bases left between them. This CDR3 reads CASSLGQEPADTQYF. CDR3 in DNA: TGTGCCAGCAGCTTAGGGCAGGAGCCCGCAGATACGCAGTATTTT.

This clonotype was seen only a few times. The chain combines TRBV4-1 with TRBJ1-4, with 9 positions matching TRBD1. The CDR3 totals 22 residues. CDR1 and CDR2 from the germline V gene are MGHRA and YSYEKL. The junction had 20 bases not matched to a gene; V was cut back by 3 bases and J by 0 bases. Here the CDR3 reads CASSHFSRRQGGTRATNEKLFF. The CDR3 bases are TGCGCCAGCAGCCATTTTTCCCGGCGACAGGGGGGTACCCGTGCAACTAATGAAAAACTGTTTTTT.

V is TRBV4-1 and J is TRBJ2-7; TRBD2 aligns across 14 bases. V shed 3 bases, J shed 6 bases, and the junction held 4 bases outside the gene matches. Per the germline V gene, CDR1 is MGHRA and CDR2 is YSYEKL. There are 15 residues in the CDR3. As DNA, the CDR3 is TGCGCCAGCAGCCAGGGACTAGCGGGAGTTGGCGAGCAGTACGTC. It is translated as CASSQGLAGVGEQYV.

This clonotype was recorded a few times. This chain links TRBV20-1 with TRBJ2-5; TRBD1 might be the D (5 bases). This CDR3 has 14 residues. Trimming cost V 5 bases and J 2 bases, with 15 bases left between them. The germline gives CDR1 DFQATT, CDR2 SNEGSKA (reference sequence). CDR3 nucleotide sequence: TGCAGTGCTCGGACACCCCTAAGGCAAGAGACCCAGTACTTC. Amino acids: CSARTPLRQETQYF.

This clonotype was picked up a small number of times. CDR3: CASSYPGRRTDTQYF. The CDR3 region has the DNA TGTGCCAGCAGTTACCCCGGACGCCGCACAGATACGCAGTATTTT. J is TRBJ2-3 and V is TRBV6-2 or TRBV6-3; no reliable D call. Trimming took off 2 bases at V and 1 base at J, with 10 bases between the two ends. CDR1 is MNHEY and CDR2 is SVGEGT in the germline V gene. This CDR3 has 15 amino acids.

This clonotype was observed at least ten times. CDR3 sequence: CASGPSAGGVWNEQFF. The CDR3 DNA sequence: TGTGCCAGCGGACCCTCAGCGGGAGGTGTATGGAATGAGCAGTTCTTC. This chain links TRBV28 with TRBJ2-1; 9 positions agree with TRBD2. The V gene's germline CDR1 is MDHEN and CDR2 SYDVKM. Germline trimming cut 8 bases from V and 7 bases from J; bases unmatched to any gene: 15. This CDR3 spans 16 amino acids.

Many counts were recorded for this clonotype. CDR3 sequence (DNA): TGTGCCAGCAGCTTAGATGGGTCTCGAACGGGACTAGCGAGAACCTTCTCCTACAATGAGCAGTTCTTC. Translation: CASSLDGSRTGLARTFSYNEQFF. V usage is TRBV7-8 and J usage is TRBJ2-1; 10 nucleotides align to TRBD2. The V gene end was trimmed by 1 base and the J gene end by 0 bases; junction bases not matched to a gene: 21. Germline CDR1 SGHVS, CDR2 FQNEAQ. The CDR3 length is 23 residues.

A few counts support this clonotype. V gene TRBV7-6 combines with J gene TRBJ1-4; D is perhaps TRBD1 (6 bases). Germline V gene data show CDR1 as SGHVS and CDR2 as FNYEAQ. CDR3 length equals 15 residues. The ends were cut back, 2 bases at V and 7 bases at J, with 14 bases in the middle. The CDR3: CASSLTDSVGEKLFF. The CDR3 DNA reads as TGTGCCAGCAGCTTAACGGACAGCGTCGGTGAAAAACTGTTTTTT.

This clonotype was found a few times. This chain connects TRBV7-2 to TRBJ2-3; 9 nucleotides agree with TRBD2. V lost 5 bases to trimming and J lost 7 bases; unmatched junction nucleotides: 13. This CDR3 has 16 residues. CDR1 and CDR2 (germline): SGHTA, FQGNSA. CDR3 bases: TGTGCCAGCAGCGCCGAAACGGCGGGGGGGCGGAATACGCAGTATTTT. This gives the protein CASSAETAGGRNTQYF.

The genes are TRBV12-3 or TRBV12-4 and TRBJ1-2; D gene ambiguous. The CDR3 extends over 13 amino acids. The V end was cut by 4 bases, the J end by 4 bases, with 10 bases between. CDR3 in DNA: TGTGCCAGCAGTTCGGACCGGTTCTATGGCTACACCTTC. It yields the protein CASSSDRFYGYTF.

This clonotype was found a few times. The V and J genes are TRBV6-6 and TRBJ1-1; possibly TRBD1 for D (6 bases). Germline lookup yields CDR1 MNHNY and CDR2 SVGAGI (reference sequence). This CDR3 is built from 15 residues. V gave up 2 bases and J gave up 7 bases, with 17 bases separating them. For the CDR3, the DNA is TGTGCCAGCAGTTACATACAGGGTCCGACCAATGAAGCTTTCTTT. Translation gives CASSYIQGPTNEAFF.

This clonotype was counted many times. The CDR3 loop reads CASSPGVGGTIQYF. DNA for the CDR3: TGTGCCAGCAGCCCCGGTGTAGGGGGTACCATTCAGTACTTC. The chain is built from TRBV7-2 and TRBJ2-4; D may be TRBD1 (6 bases). CDR1 is SGHTA, CDR2 FQGNSA, per germline. The CDR3 is made up of 14 amino acids. The V and J ends lost 5 bases and 9 bases respectively, with 17 bases between them.